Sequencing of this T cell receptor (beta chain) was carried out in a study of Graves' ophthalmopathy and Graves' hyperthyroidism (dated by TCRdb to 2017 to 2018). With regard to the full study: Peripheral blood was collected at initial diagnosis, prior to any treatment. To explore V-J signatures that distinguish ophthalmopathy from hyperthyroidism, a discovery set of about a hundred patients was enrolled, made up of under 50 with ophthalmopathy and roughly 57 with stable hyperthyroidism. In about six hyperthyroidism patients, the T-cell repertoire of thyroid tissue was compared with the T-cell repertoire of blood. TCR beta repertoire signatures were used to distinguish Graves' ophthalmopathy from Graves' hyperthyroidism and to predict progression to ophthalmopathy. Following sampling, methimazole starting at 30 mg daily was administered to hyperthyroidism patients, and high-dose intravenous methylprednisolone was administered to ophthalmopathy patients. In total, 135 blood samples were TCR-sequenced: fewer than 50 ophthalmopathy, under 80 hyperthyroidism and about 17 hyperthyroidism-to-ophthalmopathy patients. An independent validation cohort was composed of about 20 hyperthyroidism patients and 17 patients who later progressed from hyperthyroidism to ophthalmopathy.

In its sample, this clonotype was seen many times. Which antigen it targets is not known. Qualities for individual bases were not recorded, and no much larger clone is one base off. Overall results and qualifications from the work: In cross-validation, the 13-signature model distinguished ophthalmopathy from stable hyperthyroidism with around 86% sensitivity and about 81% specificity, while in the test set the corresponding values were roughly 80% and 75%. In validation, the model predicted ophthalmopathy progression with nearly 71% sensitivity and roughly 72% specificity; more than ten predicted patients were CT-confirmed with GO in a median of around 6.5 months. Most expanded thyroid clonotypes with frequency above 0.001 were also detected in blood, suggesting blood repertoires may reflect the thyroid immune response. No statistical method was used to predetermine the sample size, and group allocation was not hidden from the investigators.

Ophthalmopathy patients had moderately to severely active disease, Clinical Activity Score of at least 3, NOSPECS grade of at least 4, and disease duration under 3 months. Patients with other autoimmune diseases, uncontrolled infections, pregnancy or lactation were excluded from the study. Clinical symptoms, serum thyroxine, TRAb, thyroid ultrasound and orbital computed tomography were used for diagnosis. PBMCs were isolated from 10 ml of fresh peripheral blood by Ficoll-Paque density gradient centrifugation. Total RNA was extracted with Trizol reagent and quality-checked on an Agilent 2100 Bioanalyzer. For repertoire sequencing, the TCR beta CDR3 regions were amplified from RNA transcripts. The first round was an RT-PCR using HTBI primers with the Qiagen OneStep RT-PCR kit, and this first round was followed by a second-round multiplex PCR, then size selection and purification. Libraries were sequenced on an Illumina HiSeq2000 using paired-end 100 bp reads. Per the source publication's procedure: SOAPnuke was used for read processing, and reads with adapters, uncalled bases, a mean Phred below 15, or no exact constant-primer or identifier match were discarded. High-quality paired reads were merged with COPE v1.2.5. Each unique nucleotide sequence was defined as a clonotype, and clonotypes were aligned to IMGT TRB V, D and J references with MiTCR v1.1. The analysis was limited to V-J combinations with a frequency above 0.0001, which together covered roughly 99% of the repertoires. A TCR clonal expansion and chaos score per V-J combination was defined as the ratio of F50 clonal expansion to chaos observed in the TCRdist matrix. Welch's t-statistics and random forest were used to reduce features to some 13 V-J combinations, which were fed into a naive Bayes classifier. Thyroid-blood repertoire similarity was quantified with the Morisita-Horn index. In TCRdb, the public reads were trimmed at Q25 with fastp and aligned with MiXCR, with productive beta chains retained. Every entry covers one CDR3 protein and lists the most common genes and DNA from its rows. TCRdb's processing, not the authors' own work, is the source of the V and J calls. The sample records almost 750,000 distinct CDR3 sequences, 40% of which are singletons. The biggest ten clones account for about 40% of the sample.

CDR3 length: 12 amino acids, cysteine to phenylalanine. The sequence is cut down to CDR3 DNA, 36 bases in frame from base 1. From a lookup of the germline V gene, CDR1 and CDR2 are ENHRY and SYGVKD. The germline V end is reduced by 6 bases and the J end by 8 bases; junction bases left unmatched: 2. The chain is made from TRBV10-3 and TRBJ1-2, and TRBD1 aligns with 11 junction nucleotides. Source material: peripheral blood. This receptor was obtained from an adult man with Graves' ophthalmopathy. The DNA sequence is TGTGCCATCAGCGGACAGGGGGCCGGCTACACCTTC. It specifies CAISGQGAGYTF.